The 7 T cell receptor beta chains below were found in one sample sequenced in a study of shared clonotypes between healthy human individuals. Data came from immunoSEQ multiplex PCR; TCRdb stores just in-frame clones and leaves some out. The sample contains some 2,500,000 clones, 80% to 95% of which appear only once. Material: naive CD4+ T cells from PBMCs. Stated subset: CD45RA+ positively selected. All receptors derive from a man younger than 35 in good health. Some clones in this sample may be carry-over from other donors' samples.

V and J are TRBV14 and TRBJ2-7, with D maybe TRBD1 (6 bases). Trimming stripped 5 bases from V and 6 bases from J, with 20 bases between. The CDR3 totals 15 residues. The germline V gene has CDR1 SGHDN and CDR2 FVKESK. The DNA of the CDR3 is TGTGCCAGCAGCTTCCGGGACACCGGGCAGAGCGAGCAGTACTTC. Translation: CASSFRDTGQSEQYF.

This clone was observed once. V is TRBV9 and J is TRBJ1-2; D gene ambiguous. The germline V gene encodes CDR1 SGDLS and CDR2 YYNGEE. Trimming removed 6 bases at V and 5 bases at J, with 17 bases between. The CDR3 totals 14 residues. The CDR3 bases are TGTGCCAGCACCCCTCTCGGAGGTGGGTATGGCTACACCTTC. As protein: CASTPLGGGYGYTF.

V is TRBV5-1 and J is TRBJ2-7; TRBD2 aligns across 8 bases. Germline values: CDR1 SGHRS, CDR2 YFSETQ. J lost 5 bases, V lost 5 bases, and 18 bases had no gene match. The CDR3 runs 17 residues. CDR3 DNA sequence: TGCGCCAGCAGTTTTCCGGAGAGAGCGGGAGTTTCCGACGAGCAGTACTTC. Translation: CASSFPERAGVSDEQYF.

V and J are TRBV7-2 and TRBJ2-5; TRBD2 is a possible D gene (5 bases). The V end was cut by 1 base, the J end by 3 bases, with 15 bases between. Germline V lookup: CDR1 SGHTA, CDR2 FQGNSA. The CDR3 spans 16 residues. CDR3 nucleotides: TGTGCCAGCAGCTTAGAGACCTTCTTCGGGGAAGAGACCCAGTACTTC. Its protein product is CASSLETFFGEETQYF.

The CDR3 DNA sequence: TGTGCCAGCTCACCTTCGAGGAGGGGGATGAACACTGAAGCTTTCTTT. Its translation: CASSPSRRGMNTEAFF. This chain joins TRBV18 and TRBJ1-1; a possible D gene is TRBD1 (6 bases). Germline CDR1 KGHSH, CDR2 LQKENI. The CDR3 runs to 16 residues. The V and J ends lost 3 bases and 0 bases respectively, with 14 bases between them.

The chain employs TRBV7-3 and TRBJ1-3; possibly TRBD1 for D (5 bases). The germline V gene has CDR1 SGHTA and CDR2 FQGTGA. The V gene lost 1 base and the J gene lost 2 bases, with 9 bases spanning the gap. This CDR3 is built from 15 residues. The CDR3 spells CASSLNRDPGNTIYF. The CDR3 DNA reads TGTGCCAGCAGCTTAAATCGGGACCCTGGAAACACCATATATTTT.

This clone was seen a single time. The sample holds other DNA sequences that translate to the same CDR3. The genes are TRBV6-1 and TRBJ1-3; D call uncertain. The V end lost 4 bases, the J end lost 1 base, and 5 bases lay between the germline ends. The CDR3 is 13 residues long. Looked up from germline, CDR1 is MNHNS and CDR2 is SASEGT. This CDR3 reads CASSGQSGNTIYF. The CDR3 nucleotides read TGTGCCAGCAGTGGTCAGTCTGGAAACACCATATATTTT.